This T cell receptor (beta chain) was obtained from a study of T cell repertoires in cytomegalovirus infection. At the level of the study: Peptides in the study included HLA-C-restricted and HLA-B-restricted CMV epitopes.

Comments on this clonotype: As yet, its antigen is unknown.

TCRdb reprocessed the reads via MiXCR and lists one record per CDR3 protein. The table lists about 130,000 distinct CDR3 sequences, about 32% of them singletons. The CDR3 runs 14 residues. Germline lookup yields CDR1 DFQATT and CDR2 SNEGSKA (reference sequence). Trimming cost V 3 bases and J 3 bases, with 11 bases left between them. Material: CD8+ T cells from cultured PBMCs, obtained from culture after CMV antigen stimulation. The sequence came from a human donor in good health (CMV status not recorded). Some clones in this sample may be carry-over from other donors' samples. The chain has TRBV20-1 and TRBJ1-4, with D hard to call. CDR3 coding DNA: TGCAGTGCTAGCACAGCTCTAGCTAATGAAAAACTGTTTTTT. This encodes CSASTALANEKLFF.